This entry describes one T cell receptor beta chain. The sample comes from a study of cytomegalovirus exposure and HLA in healthy donors. The PCR employed 60 Vbeta primers together with 13 Jbeta primers. Using immunoSEQ multiplex PCR, the repertoire was profiled, and TCRdb retains in-frame clones only, with some absent. The data contain 90,000 to 100,000 clones, 78% of them singletons. Germline V gene lookup returns CDR1 MDHEN and CDR2 SYDVKM. V shed 3 bases and J 6 bases; nucleotides not matched to a gene: 5. CDR3 size: 14 residues. The receptor was isolated from a middle-aged woman in good health and CMV-seronegative. V is TRBV28 and J is TRBJ1-5; 7 bases align to TRBD1. The sequencing input was PBMCs. The CDR3 region has the DNA TGTGCCAGCAGTTTTGAAGGGGGCAGTCAGCCCCAGCATTTT. It specifies CASSFEGGSQPQHF. The variable domain in full, completed from reference TRBV28 and TRBJ1-5, reads DVKVTQSSRYLVKRTGEKVFLECVQDMDHENMFWYRQDPGLGLRLIYFSYDVKMKEKGDIPEGYSVSREKKERFSLILESASTNQTSMYLCASSFEGGSQPQHFGDGTRLSIL.